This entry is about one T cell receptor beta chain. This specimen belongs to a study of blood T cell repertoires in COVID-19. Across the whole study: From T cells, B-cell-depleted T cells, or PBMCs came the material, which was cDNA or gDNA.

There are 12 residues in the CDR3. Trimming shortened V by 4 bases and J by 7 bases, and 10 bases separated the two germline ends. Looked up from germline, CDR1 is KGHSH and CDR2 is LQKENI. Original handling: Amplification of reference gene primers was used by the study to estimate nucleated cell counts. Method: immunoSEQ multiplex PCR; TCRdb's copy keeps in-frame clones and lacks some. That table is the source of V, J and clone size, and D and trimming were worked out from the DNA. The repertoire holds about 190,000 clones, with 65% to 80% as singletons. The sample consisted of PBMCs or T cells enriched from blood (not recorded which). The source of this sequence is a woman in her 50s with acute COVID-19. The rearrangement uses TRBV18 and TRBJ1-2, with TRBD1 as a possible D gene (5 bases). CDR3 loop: CASSRSDSGYTF. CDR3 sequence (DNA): TGTGCCAGCTCACGGAGCGACAGTGGCTACACCTTC.